Included here is one TCR beta chain sequence, with context. The antigen remains undetermined. This specimen comes from a study of OX40 agonist ivuxolimab in advanced cancers. For the study at large: Those enrolled were 82.7% male, with a mean age of around 60 years and ages from roughly 20 to 90.

TCRdb's copy holds only in-frame clones and misses some; the assay was immunoSEQ multiplex PCR. The sample has about 28,000 clones, around four fifths seen once. Study outcomes and limitations: There were, on average, more expanded clones in CD8+ T cells than in CD4+. Among the lowest levels of clonal expansion were found in partial responders at 0.1-3.0 mg/kg. It was not determined which antigens were specifically recognized by the peripheral T cells that had undergone clonal expansion.

The CDR3 extends over 13 amino acids. Germline-derived CDR1 and CDR2 are MNHEY and SVGAGI. V lost 2 bases, J lost 4 bases, and 9 bases lay in between. The sequenced sample was CD4+ or CD8+ T cells sorted from blood, obtained in a trial of the OX40 agonist ivuxolimab. The V gene is TRBV6-5, the J gene TRBJ2-7; D is ambiguous. The clonotype was recovered from an adult with an advanced solid tumor such as melanoma, head and neck, liver or kidney cancer. CDR3 bases: TGTGCCAGCAGTTACCATACCGGGTACGAGCAGTACTTC. Encoded protein: CASSYHTGYEQYF.